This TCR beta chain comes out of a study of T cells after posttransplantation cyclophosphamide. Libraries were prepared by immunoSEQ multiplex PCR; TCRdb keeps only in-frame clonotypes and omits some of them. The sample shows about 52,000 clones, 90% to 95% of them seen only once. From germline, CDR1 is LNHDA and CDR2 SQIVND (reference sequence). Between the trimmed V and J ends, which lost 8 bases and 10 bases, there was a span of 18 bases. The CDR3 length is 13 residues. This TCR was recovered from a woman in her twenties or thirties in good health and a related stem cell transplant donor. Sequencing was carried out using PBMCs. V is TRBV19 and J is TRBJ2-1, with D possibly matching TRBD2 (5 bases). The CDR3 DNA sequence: TGTGCCAGTCAGGCTAGCATAGTCGGCGAGCAGTTCTTC. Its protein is CASQASIVGEQFF.